This T cell receptor beta chain comes out of a study of T cell responses to AZD1222 COVID-19 vaccine. The repertoire was sequenced with immunoSEQ multiplex PCR; TCRdb's copy has only in-frame clones and lacks some. This table has about 150,000 clones, around 94% appearing once. Trimming removed 3 bases from V and 1 base from J; junction bases left unmatched: 2. The germline gives CDR1 MGHRA, CDR2 YSYEKL. The CDR3 contains 14 residues. In the case of this clone: Its specificity is not known.

Overall study results and limits: Among spike-specific TCRs, nearly half reportedly target unmutated variant regions.

This receptor was obtained from an adult in good health. The chain combines TRBV4-1 with TRBJ1-1; 7 bases are shared with TRBD1. The starting material was peripheral blood, obtained on day 0 of AZD1222 vaccination. This chain's CDR3 is CASSQGQSNTEAFF. DNA of the CDR3: TGCGCCAGCAGCCAGGGACAGTCGAACACTGAAGCTTTCTTT.